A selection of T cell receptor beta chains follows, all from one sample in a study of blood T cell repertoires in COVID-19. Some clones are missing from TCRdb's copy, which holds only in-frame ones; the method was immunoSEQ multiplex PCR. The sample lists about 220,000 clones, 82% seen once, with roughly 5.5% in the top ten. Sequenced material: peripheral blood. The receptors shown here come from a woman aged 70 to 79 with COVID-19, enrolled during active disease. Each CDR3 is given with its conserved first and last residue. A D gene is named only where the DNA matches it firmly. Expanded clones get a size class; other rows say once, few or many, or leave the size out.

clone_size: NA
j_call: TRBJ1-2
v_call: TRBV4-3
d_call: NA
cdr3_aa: CASSQVPTGHGYTF
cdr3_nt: TGCGCCAGCAGCCAAGTCCCGACAGGCCATGGCTACACCTTC

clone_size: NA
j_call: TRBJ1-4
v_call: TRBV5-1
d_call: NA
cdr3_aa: CASSLRGTPATNEKLFF
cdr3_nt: TGCGCCAGCAGCTTGAGGGGGACGCCGGCAACTAATGAAAAACTGTTTTTT

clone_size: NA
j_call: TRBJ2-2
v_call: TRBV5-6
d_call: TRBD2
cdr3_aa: CASSLGGSVHTGELFF
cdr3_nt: TGTGCCAGCAGCTTAGGCGGGAGTGTTCACACCGGGGAGCTGTTTTTT

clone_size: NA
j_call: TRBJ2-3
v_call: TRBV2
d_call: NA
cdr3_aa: CASSETADTQYF
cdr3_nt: TGTGCCAGCAGTGAAACGGCAGATACGCAGTATTTT

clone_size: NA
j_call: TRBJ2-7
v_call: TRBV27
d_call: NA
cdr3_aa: CASSTNRASYEQYF
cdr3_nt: TGTGCCAGCAGCACAAACAGGGCCTCCTACGAGCAGTACTTC

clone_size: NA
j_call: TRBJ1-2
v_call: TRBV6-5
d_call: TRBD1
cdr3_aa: CASSFQGAGGYTF
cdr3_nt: TGTGCCAGCAGTTTTCAGGGGGCGGGAGGCTACACCTTC

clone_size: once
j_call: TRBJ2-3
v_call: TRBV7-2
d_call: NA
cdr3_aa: CASSLGTPPATDTQYF
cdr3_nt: TGTGCCAGCAGCTTAGGGACACCACCGGCCACAGATACGCAGTATTTT

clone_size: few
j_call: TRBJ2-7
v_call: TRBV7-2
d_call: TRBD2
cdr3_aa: CASSLDPAGSSYEQYF
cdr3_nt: TGTGCCAGCAGCTTAGATCCAGCGGGGAGCTCCTACGAGCAGTACTTC

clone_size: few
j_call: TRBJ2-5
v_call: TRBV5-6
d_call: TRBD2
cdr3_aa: CASSLAGTSGTLKYF
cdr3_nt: TGTGCCAGCAGCTTGGCCGGGACTAGCGGGACCCTTAAGTACTTC

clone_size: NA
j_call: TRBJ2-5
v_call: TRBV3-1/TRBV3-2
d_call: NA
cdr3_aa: CASSPQGREREETQYF
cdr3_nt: TGTGCCAGCAGCCCGCAGGGGCGGGAGAGGGAAGAGACCCAGTACTTC

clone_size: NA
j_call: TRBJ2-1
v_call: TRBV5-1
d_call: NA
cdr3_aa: CASSSRGDSYNEQFF
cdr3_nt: TGCGCCAGCAGCTCCAGGGGGGACTCCTACAATGAGCAGTTCTTC

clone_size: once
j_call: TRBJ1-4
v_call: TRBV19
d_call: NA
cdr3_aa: CASSNVAEKLFF
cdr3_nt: TGTGCCAGTAGTAACGTAGCGGAAAAACTGTTTTTT

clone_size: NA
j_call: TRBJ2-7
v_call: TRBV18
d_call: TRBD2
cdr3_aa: CASSLPLTSARSEQYF
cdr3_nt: TGTGCCAGCTCACTCCCCCTAACTAGCGCCCGTTCCGAGCAGTACTTC

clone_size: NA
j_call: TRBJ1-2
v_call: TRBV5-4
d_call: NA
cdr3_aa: CASSLVSRAPLTF
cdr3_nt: TGTGCCAGCAGCCTCGTCAGCAGGGCCCCCCTCACCTTC

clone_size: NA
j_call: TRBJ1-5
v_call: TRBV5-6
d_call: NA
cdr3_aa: CASSLARGSNQPQHF
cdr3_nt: TGTGCCAGCAGCTTGGCTCGAGGTAGCAATCAGCCCCAGCATTTT

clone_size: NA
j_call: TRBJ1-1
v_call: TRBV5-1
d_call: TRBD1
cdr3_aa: CASSYGDSMNTEAFF
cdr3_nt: TGCGCCAGCAGCTACGGGGACAGTATGAACACTGAAGCTTTCTTT

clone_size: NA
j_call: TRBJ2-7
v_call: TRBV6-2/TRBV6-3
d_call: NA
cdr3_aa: CASSYSRDFSEQYF
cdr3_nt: TGTGCCAGCAGTTACTCGAGGGACTTTAGCGAGCAGTACTTC

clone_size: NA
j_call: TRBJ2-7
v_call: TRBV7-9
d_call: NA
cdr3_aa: CASSISGSYEQYF
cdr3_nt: TGTGCCAGCAGCATTTCAGGTTCCTACGAGCAGTACTTC

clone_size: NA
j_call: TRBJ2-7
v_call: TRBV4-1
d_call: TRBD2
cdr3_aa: CASSQDYGTSGLTYEQYF
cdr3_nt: TGCGCCAGCAGCCAAGATTACGGGACTAGCGGTCTTACCTACGAGCAGTACTTC

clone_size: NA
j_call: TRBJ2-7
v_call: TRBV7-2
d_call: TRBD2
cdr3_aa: CASSRLAGGYYEQYF
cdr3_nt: TGTGCCAGCAGCCGTCTAGCGGGAGGATACTACGAGCAGTACTTC

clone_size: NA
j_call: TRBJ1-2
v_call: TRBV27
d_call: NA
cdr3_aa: CASSLSGGGGNYGYTF
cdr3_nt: TGTGCCAGCAGTTTATCCGGGGGGGGAGGTAACTATGGCTACACCTTC

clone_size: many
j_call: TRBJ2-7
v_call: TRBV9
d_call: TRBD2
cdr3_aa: CASSVDAGGLEQYF
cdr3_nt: TGTGCCAGCAGCGTAGATGCGGGAGGACTCGAGCAGTACTTC

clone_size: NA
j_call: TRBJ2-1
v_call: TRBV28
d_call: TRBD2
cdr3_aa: CASAPAGGVNEQFF
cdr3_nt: TGTGCCAGTGCTCCAGCGGGAGGCGTGAATGAGCAGTTCTTC

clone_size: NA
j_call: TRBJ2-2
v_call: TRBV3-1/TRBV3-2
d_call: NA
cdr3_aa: CASSQDSGYGELFF
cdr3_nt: TGTGCCAGCAGCCAAGATTCAGGTTACGGGGAGCTGTTTTTT

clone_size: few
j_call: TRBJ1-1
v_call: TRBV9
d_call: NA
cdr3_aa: CASSVGNLNTEAFF
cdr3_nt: TGTGCCAGCAGCGTAGGTAATCTGAACACTGAAGCTTTCTTT

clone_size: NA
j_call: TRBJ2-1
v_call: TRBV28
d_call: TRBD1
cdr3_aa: CASRPGTATYNEQFF
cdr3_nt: TGTGCCAGCAGGCCCGGGACAGCGACCTACAATGAGCAGTTCTTC

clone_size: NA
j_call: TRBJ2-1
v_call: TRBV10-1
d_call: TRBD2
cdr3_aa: CASSEGLAGAGAYNEQFF
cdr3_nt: TGCGCCAGCAGTGAAGGGCTAGCGGGAGCCGGGGCCTACAATGAGCAGTTCTTC

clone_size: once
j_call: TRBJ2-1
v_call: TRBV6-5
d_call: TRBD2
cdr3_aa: CASSPRGAGRDEQFF
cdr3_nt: TGTGCCAGCAGCCCCAGAGGGGCAGGGAGGGATGAGCAGTTCTTC

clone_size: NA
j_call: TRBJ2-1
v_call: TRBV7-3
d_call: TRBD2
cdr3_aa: CASSWTSGSGSYNEQFF
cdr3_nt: TGTGCCAGCAGCTGGACTAGCGGGAGTGGGTCCTACAATGAGCAGTTCTTC

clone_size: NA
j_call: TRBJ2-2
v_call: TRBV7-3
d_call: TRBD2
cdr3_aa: CASSLNAGVTGELFF
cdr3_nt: TGTGCCAGCAGCTTAAATGCGGGAGTCACCGGGGAGCTGTTTTTT

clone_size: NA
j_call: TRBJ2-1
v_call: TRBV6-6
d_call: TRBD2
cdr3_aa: CASSSSGGRYNEQFF
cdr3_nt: TGTGCCAGCAGTTCCAGCGGCGGGAGATACAATGAGCAGTTCTTC

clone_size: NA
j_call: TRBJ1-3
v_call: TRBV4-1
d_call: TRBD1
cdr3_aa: CASRRVQLGQYSGNTIYF
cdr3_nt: TGCGCCAGCAGGAGGGTCCAACTGGGACAGTACTCTGGAAACACCATATATTTT

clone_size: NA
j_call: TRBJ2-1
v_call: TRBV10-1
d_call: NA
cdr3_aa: CASGGRRERKYEQFF
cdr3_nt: TGCGCCAGCGGGGGAAGACGGGAGAGAAAATATGAGCAGTTCTTC

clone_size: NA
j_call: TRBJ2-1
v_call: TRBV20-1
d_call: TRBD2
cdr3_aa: CSASPRRERLGEQFF
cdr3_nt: TGCAGTGCTAGTCCCAGGCGGGAGAGGTTGGGAGAGCAGTTCTTC

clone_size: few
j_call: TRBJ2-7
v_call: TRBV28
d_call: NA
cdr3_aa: CASSSGVQAEQYF
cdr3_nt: TGTGCCAGCAGTTCGGGGGTTCAAGCGGAGCAGTACTTC

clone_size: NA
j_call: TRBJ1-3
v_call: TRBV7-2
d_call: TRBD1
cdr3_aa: CASSPLQGFGNTIYF
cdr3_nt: TGTGCCAGCAGCCCGTTACAGGGGTTTGGAAACACCATATATTTT

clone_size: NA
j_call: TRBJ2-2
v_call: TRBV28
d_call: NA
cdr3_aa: CASSPDSYHGELFF
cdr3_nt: TGTGCCAGCAGTCCGGACAGTTATCACGGGGAGCTGTTTTTT

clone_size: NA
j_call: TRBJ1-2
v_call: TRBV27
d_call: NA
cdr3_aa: CASSYLQGSYGYTF
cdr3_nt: TGTGCCAGCAGTTATCTCCAGGGATCCTATGGCTACACCTTC

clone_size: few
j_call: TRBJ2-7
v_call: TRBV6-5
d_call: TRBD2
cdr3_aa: CASKGTSGAYEQYF
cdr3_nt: TGTGCCAGCAAGGGGACTAGCGGGGCCTACGAGCAGTACTTC

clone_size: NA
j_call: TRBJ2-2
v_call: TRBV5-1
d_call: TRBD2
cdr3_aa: CASSSGLAGGTGELFF
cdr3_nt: TGCGCCAGCAGCTCCGGACTAGCGGGAGGTACCGGGGAGCTGTTTTTT

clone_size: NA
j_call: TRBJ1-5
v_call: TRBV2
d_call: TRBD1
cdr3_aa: CASSRYLDRGRILEPQHF
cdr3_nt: TGTGCCAGCAGCCGATACCTAGACAGGGGTCGAATCCTAGAGCCCCAGCATTTT

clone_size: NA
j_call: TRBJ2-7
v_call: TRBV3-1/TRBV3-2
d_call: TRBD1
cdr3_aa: CASSLPGQDFLEQYF
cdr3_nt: TGTGCCAGCAGCCTACCGGGACAGGACTTTTTGGAGCAGTACTTC